A selection of T cell receptor beta chains follows, all from one sample in a study of post-analysis software for immune sequencing data. One entry per CDR3 protein results from TCRdb running MiXCR on the PCR reads. The sample records under 650,000 distinct CDR3 sequences, around 44% being singletons. The sequenced sample was blood. These receptors were obtained from a girl between 10 and 17 years old with multiple sclerosis. Each CDR3 is given with its conserved first and last residue. D genes are given only for firm matches. Clone size is shown for a subset of rows, as once, few, many or a class of expanded clone.

.	TRBV6-1	TRBD1	TRBJ1-1	TGTGCCAGCAGCCGCTCTGGACAGGGGGCAAAGAACACTGAAGCTTTCTTT	CASSRSGQGAKNTEAFF
once	TRBV19	.	TRBJ2-7	TGTGCCAGTAGTACCCCAGGGCGGCACTACGAGCAGTACTTC	CASSTPGRHYEQYF
.	TRBV4-1	.	TRBJ2-5	TGCGCCAGCAGCCAAGAGGGTCCAGCAGGGCAAGAGACCCAGTACTTC	CASSQEGPAGQETQYF
.	TRBV5-1	.	TRBJ2-5	TGCGCCAGCAGCTTGATCCCAGGGGACATTCAAGAGACCCAGTACTTC	CASSLIPGDIQETQYF
.	TRBV10-3	.	TRBJ1-5	TGTGCCATCAGTGAGTCGCTGAAGGGTGGTCAGCCCCAGCATTTT	CAISESLKGGQPQHF
few	TRBV5-1	.	TRBJ2-5	TGCGCCAGCAGCTTGATGGATCAGGGGCAAGAGACCCAGTACTTC	CASSLMDQGQETQYF
few	TRBV4-1	.	TRBJ2-5	TGCGCCAGCAGCCATGAGAGGCTAGAAGAGACCCAGTACTTC	CASSHERLEETQYF
few	TRBV6-6	.	TRBJ2-1	TGTGCCAGCAGTTACCCTCGGGGAGGCAATGAGCAGTTCTTC	CASSYPRGGNEQFF
few	TRBV12-3/TRBV12-4	TRBD1	TRBJ2-7	TGTGCCAGCAGAAAGTCCGGGACAGGCTACGAGCAGTACTTC	CASRKSGTGYEQYF
.	TRBV5-1	TRBD1	TRBJ2-7	TGCGCCAGCAGCACGACAGGGCCCAGTGGGCAGTACTTC	CASSTTGPSGQYF
.	TRBV29-1	.	TRBJ1-2	TGCAGCGTTGAAGATCAAGGGCTGGGCTATGGCTACACCTTC	CSVEDQGLGYGYTF
few	TRBV12-3/TRBV12-4	.	TRBJ2-5	TGTGCCAGCAGCCCCGATGCCCGAGAGACCCAGTACTTC	CASSPDARETQYF
.	TRBV6-6	.	TRBJ2-1	TGTGCCAGCAGTTACGCCTCGGCAAATGAGCAGTTCTTC	CASSYASANEQFF
few	TRBV18	TRBD1	TRBJ1-2	TGTGCCAGCTCACCGGGGGACAGGGGAGACTATGGCTACACCTTC	CASSPGDRGDYGYTF
.	TRBV10-3	.	TRBJ2-5	TGTGCCACCGGCCTACCCAAAGAGACCCAGTACTTC	CATGLPKETQYF
few	TRBV2	TRBD1	TRBJ2-7	TGTGCCAGCAGTGAGGTCGGGACAGTCACCTACGAGCAGTACTTC	CASSEVGTVTYEQYF
few	TRBV2	TRBD2	TRBJ2-4	TGTGCCAGCAGTGACGGGGGGGGCATTCAGTACTTC	CASSDGGGIQYF
.	TRBV27	.	TRBJ1-1	TGTGCCAGCAGAGTAGGGGCTGAAGCTTTCTTT	CASRVGAEAFF
.	TRBV7-9	.	TRBJ1-1	TGTGCCAGCAGGGGACTGACAAACACTGAAGCTTTCTTT	CASRGLTNTEAFF
.	TRBV5-6	.	TRBJ2-3	TGTGCCAGCAGCTTACCCTACACAGATACGCAGTATTTT	CASSLPYTDTQYF
.	TRBV29-1	TRBD1	TRBJ2-5	TGCAGCGTTGAAGATAGAGGGGGCCCAGGGGAGACCCAGTACTTC	CSVEDRGGPGETQYF
.	TRBV5-1	TRBD2	TRBJ2-3	TGCGCCAGCAGCCCCGAGCGGGGGGGGACAGATACGCAGTATTTT	CASSPERGGTDTQYF
.	TRBV7-2	.	TRBJ2-7	TGTGCCAGCAGCTTTCAGGCAGTTTCCTACGAGCAGTACTTC	CASSFQAVSYEQYF
few	TRBV7-2	.	TRBJ1-2	TGTGCCAGCAGCTTAAAGGCGGTGTACTATGGCTACACCTTC	CASSLKAVYYGYTF
few	TRBV12-3/TRBV12-4	.	TRBJ2-6	TGTGCCAGCAGTTTAGCCGGGACCAACGTCCTGACTTTC	CASSLAGTNVLTF
.	TRBV10-3	.	TRBJ2-1	TGTGCCATCAGTGTTCCAACGGGAGATCCCAATGAGCAGTTCTTC	CAISVPTGDPNEQFF
.	TRBV6-5	.	TRBJ2-7	TGTGCCAGCAGTTACCACGAATCAGGGGGGAAAAACGAGCAGTACTTC	CASSYHESGGKNEQYF
.	TRBV5-6	TRBD2	TRBJ2-1	TGTGCCAGCAGCTTTGGCGGGAGAGACTCCTACAATGAGCAGTTCTTC	CASSFGGRDSYNEQFF
.	TRBV27	TRBD1	TRBJ2-7	TGTGCCAGCAGTTTATGGTCTACACGACAGGGTTCGAACGAGCAGTACTTC	CASSLWSTRQGSNEQYF
.	TRBV18	.	TRBJ2-7	TGTGCCAGCTCAACCGGGACAATGGCTACAAGCTCCTACGAGCAGTACTTC	CASSTGTMATSSYEQYF
.	TRBV10-3	.	TRBJ2-5	TGTGCCATCAGTGAGTCGCAGTCTACGGCGGAGCAGTACTTC	CAISESQSTAEQYF
.	TRBV2	.	TRBJ1-2	TGTGCCAGCAGTGAAGTGGGCGGGCGCGGAGGCTACACCTTC	CASSEVGGRGGYTF
few	TRBV29-1	TRBD1	TRBJ1-2	TGCAGCGTCCCACAGGGGGCTGGCTACACCTTC	CSVPQGAGYTF
.	TRBV29-1	TRBD1	TRBJ2-5	TGCGGCGTTGAGGGGGCGCAAGAGACCCAGTACTTC	CGVEGAQETQYF
.	TRBV7-9	.	TRBJ1-1	TGTGCCAGCAGCTTAGCCGAGGGCGTTGAAGCTTTCTTT	CASSLAEGVEAFF
.	TRBV4-1	TRBD2	TRBJ2-7	TGCGCCAGCAGCCAAGGCTTGGAACTAGCGGCCTACGAGCAGTACTTC	CASSQGLELAAYEQYF
.	TRBV6-5	.	TRBJ2-1	TGTGCCAGCAGTTCCAGGGGCCAACGAAATGAGCAGTTCTTC	CASSSRGQRNEQFF
.	TRBV12-3/TRBV12-4	.	TRBJ2-3	TGTGCCAGCAAGGGGGGCCCAGATGCGCAGTATTTT	CASKGGPDAQYF
.	TRBV5-1	TRBD1	TRBJ2-7	TGCGCCAGCAGCTTGACCATCCGGGACAGGGTGCCCTACGAGCAGTACTTC	CASSLTIRDRVPYEQYF
few	TRBV10-3	.	TRBJ2-3	TGTGCCATCAGTGACCGAGCCGGGACTAGCACAGATACGCAGTATTTT	CAISDRAGTSTDTQYF
.	TRBV29-1	.	TRBJ1-2	TGCAGCGTCGTGACGATTGCCTACAATGGCTACACCTTC	CSVVTIAYNGYTF
once	TRBV12-3/TRBV12-4	.	TRBJ1-2	TGTGCCAGCAGCCGACAACAGGGAGTGAGCGGCTACACCTTC	CASSRQQGVSGYTF
.	TRBV10-3	.	TRBJ1-2	TGTGCCATCAGTGAGTCAGCAGCTAACTATGGCTACACCTTC	CAISESAANYGYTF
.	TRBV12-3/TRBV12-4	.	TRBJ2-1	TGTGCCAGCAGTTTAAGTAGCGGTACTTCTAATGAGCAGTTCTTC	CASSLSSGTSNEQFF
few	TRBV6-6	.	TRBJ2-7	TGTGCCAGCAGTTATGATACTAGCCCCGAGCAGTACTTC	CASSYDTSPEQYF
.	TRBV3-1	.	TRBJ2-3	TGTGCCAGCAGCCAAGATCAAGATACGCAGTATTTT	CASSQDQDTQYF
.	TRBV12-3/TRBV12-4	.	TRBJ2-1	TGTGCCAGCAGTTCCCTGGCGGGGACCTCCTACAATGAGCAGTTCTTC	CASSSLAGTSYNEQFF
few	TRBV5-1	.	TRBJ2-1	TGCGCCAGCAGCAGGACTCGGACCGACTACAATGAGCAGTTCTTC	CASSRTRTDYNEQFF